The sequence of this T cell receptor beta chain was determined in a study of follicular helper T cells after annual influenza vaccination. Sequenced by immunoSEQ multiplex PCR; TCRdb stores in-frame clones only, minus some. The sample lists 9,500 to 13,000 clones; under 85% were seen once. This clone showed up just once. This CDR3 is also generated by other DNA sequences in the sample. The sample's time point: 2014-2015 season, 7 days after vaccination. The CDR3 length is 13 residues. The germline CDR1 and CDR2 sequences are SGHRS and YFSETQ. V gave up 4 bases and J gave up 3 bases, with 10 bases separating them.

This sequence originates from an adult who received the influenza vaccine. The chain combines TRBV5-1 with TRBJ1-2; maybe TRBD1 (6 bases). The specimen was CXCR5- memory CD4+ T cells sorted from blood, collected 7 days after influenza vaccination. CDR3 in amino acids: CASSEQGDYGYTF. CDR3 coding DNA: TGCGCCAGCAGCGAACAGGGCGACTATGGCTACACCTTC. The full variable domain, its missing parts supplied by reference TRBV5-1 and TRBJ1-2, is KAGVTQTPRYLIKTRGQQVTLSCSPISGHRSVSWYQQTPGQGLQFLFEYFSETQRNKGNFPGRFSGRQFSNSRSEMNVSTLELGDSALYLCASSEQGDYGYTFGSGTRLTVV.